Described below is a single T cell receptor (beta chain) sequence and its context. No antigen is known for it. CDR3 size: 17 residues. Germline lookup yields CDR1 MNHEY and CDR2 SVGEGT. V gave up 1 base and J gave up 0 bases, with 12 bases separating them. The source of the sample is a study of T cell responses to AZD1222 COVID-19 vaccine. Repertoires were generated with immunoSEQ multiplex PCR, while TCRdb's copy carries only in-frame clones and drops some. The table records 110,000 or so clones, around nine tenths of them present only once. Study-wide results and caveats: Only 5 or 6 people who got AZD1222 tested seropositive at baseline.

The starting material was peripheral blood, obtained on day 0 of AZD1222 vaccination. The sequence came from an adult in good health. This chain joins TRBV6-2 or TRBV6-3 and TRBJ2-2; D is tentatively TRBD1 or TRBD2 (5 bases each). The CDR3 loop reads CASSYLPGRTNTGELFF. The CDR3 DNA follows: TGTGCCAGCAGTTACTTACCGGGACGGACGAACACCGGGGAGCTGTTTTTT.